Presented here are 20 T cell receptor beta chains from one specimen sequenced in a study of blood T cell repertoires in COVID-19. The method was immunoSEQ multiplex PCR; TCRdb's version includes in-frame clones alone and lacks a portion of them. The repertoire holds 310,000 or so clones, with roughly 90% as singletons. The sequenced sample was peripheral blood. Receptors originate from a woman aged 30 to 39 with COVID-19, enrolled during active disease.

The rearrangement uses TRBV19 and TRBJ2-3; maybe TRBD1 (7 bases). This CDR3 has 16 residues. Germline-derived CDR1 and CDR2 are LNHDA and SQIVND (reference sequence). The ends were cut back, 7 bases at V and 5 bases at J, with 22 bases in the middle. The CDR3 loop is CASTPRGGTVQDTQYF. The CDR3 DNA sequence: TGTGCCAGTACCCCGCGAGGCGGGACAGTACAAGATACGCAGTATTTT.

This chain uses TRBV9 with TRBJ1-1; a possible D gene is TRBD1 (6 bases). Germline lookup yields CDR1 SGDLS and CDR2 YYNGEE. Trimming stripped 0 bases from V and 4 bases from J, with 13 bases between. This CDR3 contains 15 residues. The chain's CDR3 is CASSVGWGQGTEAFF. CDR3 in DNA: TGTGCCAGCAGCGTAGGGTGGGGGCAAGGCACTGAAGCTTTCTTT. Variable domain in full (rest from reference TRBV9 and TRBJ1-1): DSGVTQTPKHLITATGQRVTLRCSPRSGDLSVYWYQQSLDQGLQFLIQYYNGEERAKGNILERFSAQQFPDLHSELNLSSLELGDSALYFCASSVGWGQGTEAFFGQGTRLTVV.

CDR3 DNA sequence: TGCGCCAGCAGCCAAGATCCCAGCGCCAGCTCCTACAATGAGCAGTTCTTC. Protein product: CASSQDPSASSYNEQFF. The gene calls are TRBV4-1 and TRBJ2-1; D remains ambiguous. V lost 0 bases and J lost 0, with 12 bases in between. Germline assignment: CDR1 MGHRA and CDR2 YSYEKL. The CDR3 has 17 amino acids.

The chain recombines TRBV19 with TRBJ1-5, with D perhaps matching TRBD1 (5 bases). The CDR3 length is 14 residues. Germline V lookup: CDR1 LNHDA, CDR2 SQIVND (reference sequence). V gave up 4 bases and J gave up 4 bases, with 11 bases separating them. The CDR3 region has the DNA TGTGCCAGTAGTACGCGACAGCGAAATCAGCCCCAGCATTTT. Its translation is CASSTRQRNQPQHF.

This clone was seen a single time. The chain uses TRBV5-1 and TRBJ2-5, with TRBD2 matching over 7 bases. V lost 3 bases, J lost 6 bases, and 11 bases stayed unmatched. The CDR3 contains 15 residues. The germline V gene encodes CDR1 SGHRS and CDR2 YFSETQ. The CDR3 DNA is TGCGCCAGCAGCTCCGGGGGAGGGGCGCTTCAGACCCAGTACTTC. Translating it yields CASSSGGGALQTQYF.

This chain connects TRBV18 to TRBJ1-3; D call uncertain. The ends were cut back, 0 bases at V and 0 bases at J, with 12 bases in the middle. Germline values: CDR1 KGHSH, CDR2 LQKENI. This CDR3 region has 17 residues. CDR3: CASSPPRGGYSGNTIYF. Written as DNA, the CDR3 is TGTGCCAGCTCACCACCGCGCGGCGGATACTCTGGAAACACCATATATTTT.

Only one count was recorded for this clone. The chain has TRBV6-6 and TRBJ1-5, with TRBD1 matching 8 bases. Germline CDR1 reads MNHNY; CDR2 reads SVGAGI (reference sequence). The CDR3 extends over 13 amino acids. V dropped 6 bases and J dropped 2; count of bases not matched to a gene: 0. CDR3 region: CASRGQGNQPQHF. CDR3 in DNA: TGTGCCAGCAGGGGACAGGGCAATCAGCCCCAGCATTTT.

This clone appeared a few times. Other DNA variants within this sample encode the same CDR3. The J gene is TRBJ1-1, the V gene TRBV5-1; 9 bases are a match to TRBD1. The CDR3 contains 14 residues. Germline V lookup: CDR1 SGHRS, CDR2 YFSETQ. The V and J ends lost 4 bases and 2 bases, in that order; junction bases with no gene match: 3. Written as DNA, the CDR3 is TGCGCCAGCAGCAGGGGACAGGGAAACACTGAAGCTTTCTTT. Translation gives CASSRGQGNTEAFF.

The chain uses TRBV30 and TRBJ1-2; TRBD1 aligns across 10 bases. Germline V gives CDR1 GTSNPN, CDR2 SVGIG (reference sequence). The CDR3 extends over 13 amino acids. V lost 5 bases to trimming and J lost 8 bases; unmatched junction nucleotides: 8. CDR3 protein: CAWGWTGGYGYTF. Written as DNA, the CDR3 is TGTGCCTGGGGCTGGACAGGGGGATACGGCTACACCTTC.

This clone has a single count. The chain is built from TRBV7-9 and TRBJ1-1; 8 bases are a match to TRBD1. The CDR3 runs 14 residues. J gave up 10 bases and V 1 base, and 8 bases lay outside the gene matches. Germline V gene lookup returns CDR1 SEHNR and CDR2 FQNEAQ (reference sequence). The CDR3 bases are TGTGCCAGCAGCTTAGAACGACAGGGGATCGGAGCTTTCTTT. This gives the protein CASSLERQGIGAFF.

V usage is TRBV19 and J usage is TRBJ1-6; 10 bases are a match to TRBD1. The CDR3 is made up of 14 amino acids. V was clipped by 4 bases and J by 9 bases; unmatched bases: 3. Germline values: CDR1 LNHDA, CDR2 SQIVND (reference sequence). The CDR3 region is CASSKTGGVSPLHF. In DNA, the CDR3 is TGTGCCAGTAGTAAGACAGGGGGCGTTTCACCCCTCCACTTT.

This clone occurred a few times. V gene TRBV4-1 combines with J gene TRBJ2-7; D ambiguous. The V gene's germline CDR1 is MGHRA and CDR2 YSYEKL. V dropped 0 bases and J dropped 6 bases, with 6 bases sitting between them. This CDR3 has 12 residues. In nucleotides, the CDR3 is TGCGCCAGCAGCCAAGATTGGAGCGAGCAGTACTTC. It translates to CASSQDWSEQYF.

The chain combines TRBV6-5 with TRBJ2-6, with TRBD1 matching over 9 bases. This CDR3 is built from 14 residues. With 10 bases clipped from V and 4 bases from J, the junction kept 5 bases outside the gene matches. The V gene's germline CDR1 is MNHEY and CDR2 SVGAGI. In DNA, the CDR3 is TGTGCCACCGGGACAGGGTCAGGGGCCAACGTCCTGACTTTC. Encoded protein: CATGTGSGANVLTF.

The rearrangement uses TRBV11-2 and TRBJ2-5; D gene ambiguous. The germline V gene has CDR1 SGHAT and CDR2 FQNNGV. V was trimmed by 1 base and J by 4 bases, leaving 4 bases between them. The CDR3 extends over 12 amino acids. The CDR3 loop is CASSLAGETQYF. The DNA of the CDR3 is TGTGCCAGCAGCTTAGCGGGAGAGACCCAGTACTTC. Combining the CDR3 with reference TRBV11-2 and TRBJ2-5 gives the whole variable domain EAGVAQSPRYKIIEKRQSVAFWCNPISGHATLYWYQQILGQGPKLLIQFQNNGVVDDSQLPKDRFSAERLKGVDSTLKIQPAKLEDSAVYLCASSLAGETQYFGPGTRLLVL.

CDR3: CAISSDTSGANVLTF. The DNA of the CDR3 is TGTGCCATCAGCTCGGACACCTCTGGGGCCAACGTCCTGACTTTC. The chain combines TRBV10-3 with TRBJ2-6, with a possible D match to TRBD1 (5 bases). Per germline, CDR1 ENHRY and CDR2 SYGVKD. The CDR3 spans 15 residues. Deletions cut 6 bases from V and 0 bases from J, with 9 bases between.

The rearrangement links TRBV9 to TRBJ1-6; tentative D call: TRBD1 (5 bases). Germline V gene data show CDR1 as SGDLS and CDR2 as YYNGEE. The CDR3 loop spans 14 amino acids. The germline V and J ends were trimmed by 0 bases and 7 bases, with 8 bases remaining between them. In DNA form, the CDR3 reads TGTGCCAGCAGCGTAGCGGGGGACAATTCACCCCTCCACTTT. Its protein is CASSVAGDNSPLHF.

The chain couples TRBV18 to TRBJ2-7; 8 bases align to TRBD1. Trimming took 2 bases from V and 2 from J; bases not matched to a gene: 2. Germline V gene sequence: CDR1 KGHSH, CDR2 LQKENI. The CDR3 runs to 14 residues. The DNA of the CDR3 is TGTGCCAGCTCACCAACAGGGGGAACCTACGAGCAGTACTTC. It encodes CASSPTGGTYEQYF.

V is TRBV11-3 and J is TRBJ2-1; 7 bases align to TRBD2. CDR1 is SGHNT, CDR2 YENEEA, per germline. This CDR3 region has 17 residues. V dropped 1 base and J dropped 1; count of bases not matched to a gene: 7. DNA for the CDR3: TGTGCCAGCAGCTTAGGTCGGTGGCGGGGGTCCTACAATGAGCAGTTCTTC. Translating it yields CASSLGRWRGSYNEQFF.

The chain couples TRBV3-1 (or the pseudogene TRBV3-2) to TRBJ2-7; 9 bases are shared with TRBD2. Trimming removed 2 bases from V and 3 bases from J; junction bases left unmatched: 11. Per germline, CDR1 LGHDT and CDR2 YNNKEL (reference sequence). The CDR3 extends over 17 amino acids. CDR3 amino acids: CASSQNSGSLPLYEQYF. CDR3 coding DNA: TGTGCCAGCAGCCAAAATAGCGGGAGTCTCCCCCTCTACGAGCAGTACTTC.

The chain is built from TRBV6-4 and TRBJ1-6; no clear D gene. V lost 0 bases and J lost 7, with 4 bases in between. The CDR3 length is 13 residues. Germline V CDR1 and CDR2: MRHNA, SNTAGT. The CDR3 bases are TGTGCCAGCAGTGACTCGACAAATTCACCCCTCCACTTT. It yields the protein CASSDSTNSPLHF.